This T cell receptor (beta chain) was captured by sequencing in a study of T cells after yellow fever vaccination (dated by TCRdb to the late 2010s). Regarding the research as a whole: The SMART-Seq v4 Ultra Low Input RNA kit was used to prepare libraries from fractions with low cell numbers. Bulk TCR alpha and beta repertoires were sequenced longitudinally to track T-cell clones before and after primary and booster YFV17D yellow fever vaccination. Two healthy male donors, one aged 18 to 29 and one aged 30 to 40 years, made up the cohort. Blood was drawn at multiple timepoints before and after primary and secondary immunization, with bulk PBMC replicates and cell subsets isolated.

Including cysteine and phenylalanine, the CDR3 has 13 amino acids. Only the CDR3 DNA is retained, 39 bases long and in frame from the first base. CDR1 SEHNR and CDR2 FQNEAQ were looked up in the germline V gene (reference sequence). V and J are truncated by 8 bases and 0 bases respectively, leaving an intervening sequence of 11 bases. A note on this clonotype: Its antigen has not been determined. Nothing much larger sits one base from this clone, and base qualities are not available.

Sequencing used an Illumina NovaSeq 6000. TCR cDNA was synthesized by 5'RACE template switching, through which a universal primer site and unique molecular identifiers were introduced. Priming for cDNA synthesis came from both the TCR alpha and TCR beta constant segments. Libraries were amplified in two PCR steps, with sample barcodes and sequencing adapters added in the second step. Sequencing of libraries was performed on Illumina HiSeq 2500 (2x100 bp) or NovaSeq (2x150 bp). In the authors' own workflow: MIGEC handled demultiplexing of reads and collapsing into UMI consensus sequences, while MiXCR performed V(D)J alignment. Clonotypes responding to the vaccine were identified with edgeR on replicate PBMC samples, with the criteria of FDR below 0.01 and a log2 fold change above 5 up to day 15. CD4 or CD8 identity was assigned to each bulk clonotype according to whether the clonotype was present at higher abundance in the sequenced CD4 repertoire or the sequenced CD8 repertoire. TCRdb's own reprocessing of the public reads used fastp at Q25 and MiXCR and kept productive beta chains. Here each entry gathers all rows of one CDR3 protein and keeps the most common genes and DNA. The V and J calls come from TCRdb's annotation, not from the publication. Present in this sample are approximately 160,000 distinct CDR3 sequences, over 7% of which were seen just once. Roughly 36% of the sample is held by the ten biggest clonotypes.

Broad study findings and their caveats: Most clones expanded after primary vaccination were re-detected after the booster (96% of CD4 and around 88% of CD8), suggesting broad memory maintenance. A small share of clonotypes occurred in both CD4 and CD8 compartments, likely arising from convergent recombination. Compared with the primary T-cell response, the secondary T-cell response was faster but weaker, reaching its peak on day 5 rather than on day 15. FACS-sorted repertoires could contain abundant contaminating clonotypes from the bulk population, so computational filtering was required. The study included only a couple of donors, which limits how far the findings can be generalized.

The meaning of the sample's treatment or condition label: live attenuated yellow fever vaccine strain. A standard Ficoll-Paque protocol was used to isolate PBMCs from peripheral blood. Dynabeads CD4 and CD8 positive selection kits were used to isolate CD4 and CD8 T-cell fractions. TriZol was used to extract RNA from bulk PBMCs, CD4 and CD8 fractions, and dextramer-positive and dextramer-negative fractions. Recombination joined TRBV7-9 with TRBJ2-7; the D call is tentative, TRBD1 or TRBD2, as each matches 5 bases. The TCR sequence derives from a man aged 18-30 years who received the YFV17D yellow fever vaccine. This material consisted of CD8+ T cells sorted from PBMCs, taken 45 days after the yellow fever booster vaccination. CDR3 sequence: CASRDLNSYEQYF. The sequenced DNA is TGTGCCAGCCGGGACCTAAACTCCTACGAGCAGTACTTC.